This entry lists 26 T cell receptor beta chains sequenced from one sample in a study of T cell responses to AZD1222 COVID-19 vaccine. Measured with immunoSEQ multiplex PCR; TCRdb has only the in-frame clones, and not every one. The table records fewer than 300,000 clones, more than 80% of them present only once. The specimen comprised peripheral blood, sampled on day 0 of AZD1222 vaccination. The receptor source for this set is an adult in good health.

The rearrangement uses TRBV6-2 or TRBV6-3 and TRBJ2-7, with 8 bases that match TRBD2. CDR3 size: 15 residues. CDR1 and CDR2 (germline): MNHEY, SVGEGT. V shed 4 bases and J 6 bases; nucleotides not matched to a gene: 11. CDR3 loop: CASSWLAGLTIEQYF. Here the CDR3 DNA reads TGTGCCAGCAGTTGGTTAGCGGGATTGACAATCGAGCAGTACTTC.

V usage is TRBV12-3 or TRBV12-4 and J usage is TRBJ2-7; D uncertain. V was cut by 2 bases and J by 6 bases, with 11 bases left in between. This CDR3 spans 13 amino acids. For the CDR3, the DNA is TGTGCCAGCAGTTTAACCCGGCACAGCGAGCAGTACTTC. Translation gives CASSLTRHSEQYF.

The chain combines TRBV7-2 with TRBJ2-1; D perhaps matches TRBD2 (6 bases). V gave up 3 bases and J gave up 4 bases, with 10 bases separating them. The germline V gene encodes CDR1 SGHTA and CDR2 FQGNSA. The length of the CDR3 is 14 residues. As DNA, the CDR3 is TGTGCCAGCAGCTTCACTAGCACGTACAATGAGCAGTTCTTC. It is translated as CASSFTSTYNEQFF.

This chain connects TRBV5-1 to TRBJ2-1, with D possibly matching TRBD2 (6 bases). V dropped 0 bases and J dropped 1 base, with 8 bases sitting between them. CDR3 length equals 15 residues. CDR1 and CDR2 from the germline V gene are SGHRS and YFSETQ. The CDR3 region is CASSLGGRSYNEQFF. For the CDR3, the DNA is TGCGCCAGCAGCTTGGGAGGGAGGTCCTACAATGAGCAGTTCTTC.

The chain uses TRBV27 and TRBJ2-5, with D possibly being TRBD2 (6 bases). Germline CDR1 reads MNHEY; CDR2 reads SMNVEV (reference sequence). This CDR3 is built from 14 residues. V gave up 5 bases and J gave up 5 bases, with 15 bases separating them. This CDR3 reads CASSVLAYGETQYF. In DNA form, the CDR3 reads TGTGCCAGCAGTGTACTAGCTTACGGTGAGACCCAGTACTTC.

This clone was counted many times. The sample holds other DNA sequences that translate to the same CDR3. The chain employs TRBV7-9 and TRBJ1-5; D uncertain. There are 13 residues in the CDR3. Germline V gene sequence: CDR1 SEHNR, CDR2 FQNEAQ (reference sequence). Deletions cut 4 bases from V and 0 bases from J, with 4 bases between. The CDR3 nucleotides read TGTGCCAGCAGCTCCAATAGCAATCAGCCCCAGCATTTT. The encoded protein is CASSSNSNQPQHF.

CDR3: CATSDNLRGETETQYF. In nucleotides, the CDR3 is TGTGCCACCAGTGATAACCTCAGGGGGGAGACGGAGACCCAGTACTTC. The chain combines TRBV24-1 with TRBJ2-5; tentatively, D is TRBD1 (7 bases). The germline CDR1 and CDR2 sequences are KGHDR and SFDVKD. This CDR3 region has 16 residues. V dropped 3 bases and J dropped 5 bases, with 18 bases sitting between them.

The chain combines TRBV5-1 with TRBJ2-2; 9 nucleotides line up with TRBD2. Trimming removed 4 bases from V and 3 bases from J; junction bases left unmatched: 1. Looked up from germline, CDR1 is SGHRS and CDR2 is YFSETQ. The CDR3 runs to 14 residues. For the CDR3, the DNA is TGCGCCAGCAGCACTAGCGGGCACACCGGGGAGCTGTTTTTT. Protein: CASSTSGHTGELFF.

This clone appeared a single time. The J gene is TRBJ1-1, the V gene TRBV6-5; weak D call: TRBD1 (6 bases). V was trimmed by 4 bases and J by 8 bases, leaving 14 bases between them. Germline loops: CDR1 MNHEY, CDR2 SVGAGI. This CDR3 contains 13 residues. This CDR3 reads CASSSLGTLEAFF. CDR3 DNA sequence: TGTGCCAGCAGTTCCTTAGGGACACTGGAAGCTTTCTTT.

The chain joins TRBV13 to TRBJ2-2, with D tentatively TRBD1 or TRBD2 (5 bases each). This CDR3 spans 14 amino acids. The V end lost 6 bases, the J end lost 4 bases, and 12 bases lay between the germline ends. The germline gives CDR1 PRHDT, CDR2 FYEKMQ (reference sequence). The CDR3 coding sequence is TGTGCCAGCAGTCCAGGGACGGGCACCGGGGAGCTGTTTTTT. Translated, it gives CASSPGTGTGELFF. Supplemented by reference TRBV13 and TRBJ2-2, the full variable domain reads AAGVIQSPRHLIKEKRETATLKCYPIPRHDTVYWYQQGPGQDPQFLISFYEKMQSDKGSIPDRFSAQQFSDYHSELNMSSLELGDSALYFCASSPGTGTGELFFGEGSRLTVL.

The V call is TRBV20-1, the J call TRBJ1-2, with D perhaps matching TRBD1 (5 bases). From germline, CDR1 is DFQATT and CDR2 SNEGSKA (reference sequence). This CDR3 is built from 11 residues. V was clipped by 5 bases and J by 8 bases, with 12 bases between them. The CDR3 nucleotides read TGCAGTGCTCTTCAGGGAGGAGGCTACACCTTC. Translated: CSALQGGGYTF.

This clone has only a few counts. In DNA, the CDR3 is TGTGCCAGCTCACCGCAGGCCGCCATCAGCTCCTACGAGCAGTACTTC. Protein product: CASSPQAAISSYEQYF. The chain combines TRBV18 with TRBJ2-7; D is ambiguous. CDR1 and CDR2 (germline): KGHSH, LQKENI. V was cut by 3 bases and J by 0 bases, with 15 bases left in between. The CDR3 contains 16 residues.

The chain joins TRBV19 to TRBJ2-7; 10 nucleotides agree with TRBD1. This CDR3 spans 14 amino acids. The V gene end was trimmed by 7 bases and the J gene end by 7 bases; junction bases not matched to a gene: 10. From germline, CDR1 is LNHDA and CDR2 SQIVND (reference sequence). The CDR3 DNA is TGTGCCAGTAAGGACGACAGGGGGCTGGGTGAGCAGTACTTC. Its translation is CASKDDRGLGEQYF.

CDR3 in amino acids: CASSLGGAYNSPLHF. Here the CDR3 DNA reads TGTGCCAGCAGCTTAGGCGGTGCCTATAATTCACCCCTCCACTTT. The chain has TRBV5-6 and TRBJ1-6; D is uncertain. Germline V lookup: CDR1 SGHDT, CDR2 YYEEEE. Trimming removed 2 bases at V and 2 bases at J, with 8 bases between. This CDR3 comprises 15 residues. The full variable domain, completed using reference TRBV5-6 and TRBJ1-6, is DAGVTQSPTHLIKTRGQQVTLRCSPKSGHDTVSWYQQALGQGPQFIFQYYEEEERQRGNFPDRFSGHQFPNYSSELNVNALLLGDSALYLCASSLGGAYNSPLHFGNGTRLTVT.

The chain carries TRBV18 and TRBJ2-7; the match to TRBD1 covers 7 bases. V lost 6 bases, J lost 3 bases, and 5 bases stayed unmatched. Germline values: CDR1 KGHSH, CDR2 LQKENI. The CDR3 length is 13 residues. The CDR3 DNA is TGTGCCAGCTCGCGACAGGGTAGCTACGAGCAGTACTTC. Amino acid sequence: CASSRQGSYEQYF.

The rearrangement uses TRBV4-1 and TRBJ1-3, with 7 bases matching TRBD1. Unmatched junction bases numbered 11, after V lost 2 bases and J lost 4 bases. The CDR3 extends over 17 amino acids. CDR1 MGHRA and CDR2 YSYEKL come from the germline V gene. In nucleotides, the CDR3 is TGCGCCAGCAGCCAAAGAAACAGGGGAAATGAGGGAAACACCATATATTTT. This translates into CASSQRNRGNEGNTIYF.

V and J are TRBV2 and TRBJ1-2; D call uncertain. Germline V lookup: CDR1 SNHLY, CDR2 FYNNEI. V was shortened by 7 bases and J by 0 bases, with 12 bases between the two germline ends. This CDR3 has 14 amino acids. CDR3 in amino acids: CASNGPQANYGYTF. Written as DNA, the CDR3 is TGTGCCAGCAACGGACCTCAAGCTAACTATGGCTACACCTTC. Combining the CDR3 with reference TRBV2 and TRBJ1-2 gives the whole variable domain EPEVTQTPSHQVTQMGQEVILRCVPISNHLYFYWYRQILGQKVEFLVSFYNNEISEKSEIFDDQFSVERPDGSNFTLKIRSTKLEDSAMYFCASNGPQANYGYTFGSGTRLTVV.

The rearrangement links TRBV4-3 to TRBJ2-5; 8 bases match TRBD2. The junction had 7 bases not matched to a gene; V was cut back by 0 bases and J by 7 bases. Germline values: CDR1 LGHNA, CDR2 YSLEER. The CDR3 is made up of 15 amino acids. For the CDR3, the DNA is TGCGCCAGCAGCCAAGATCGGGGGGGGTCGGGGACCCAGTACTTC. It specifies CASSQDRGGSGTQYF.

V and J are TRBV2 and TRBJ2-3; tentative D call: TRBD1 (5 bases). CDR1 is SNHLY, CDR2 FYNNEI, per germline. The CDR3 is 15 residues long. Trimming cost V 9 bases and J 0 bases, with 16 bases left between them. The DNA of the CDR3 is TGTGCCAGTACAGGTTTAATGCCTAGCACAGATACGCAGTATTTT. This sequence encodes CASTGLMPSTDTQYF.

J is TRBJ1-5 and V is TRBV7-2; 8 nucleotides agree with TRBD1. The CDR3 runs to 14 residues. After removal of 5 bases from V and 4 bases from J, the junction contained 4 bases not matched to a gene. Germline V gives CDR1 SGHTA, CDR2 FQGNSA. CDR3 in DNA: TGTGCCAGCAGCGCCCGGACAGGGAATCAGCCCCAGCATTTT. Translating it yields CASSARTGNQPQHF. Using reference TRBV7-2 and TRBJ1-5 for the parts outside the CDR3, the full variable domain is GAGVSQSPSNKVTEKGKDVELRCDPISGHTALYWYRQSLGQGLEFLIYFQGNSAPDKSGLPSDRFSAERTGGSVSTLTIQRTQQEDSAVYLCASSARTGNQPQHFGDGTRLSIL.

The chain joins TRBV28 to TRBJ1-2, with D perhaps TRBD1 (5 bases). CDR1 is MDHEN and CDR2 is SYDVKM in the germline V gene. This CDR3 comprises 14 residues. Between the trimmed V and J ends, which lost 8 bases and 4 bases, there was a span of 17 bases. The CDR3 DNA reads as TGTGCCAGCGGGTGGCAGGGCGGCTCCTATGGCTACACCTTC. Its translation: CASGWQGGSYGYTF.

This chain joins TRBV28 and TRBJ1-6; D is possibly TRBD1 (6 bases). This CDR3 is 16 amino acids long. The V gene lost 3 bases and the J gene lost 2 bases, with 11 bases spanning the gap. Germline CDR1 is MDHEN and CDR2 is SYDVKM. CDR3 DNA sequence: TGTGCCAGCAGTTTCAGGGGCAGAACCTATAATTCACCCCTCCACTTT. This gives the protein CASSFRGRTYNSPLHF.

V gene TRBV3-1 (or the pseudogene TRBV3-2) combines with J gene TRBJ2-3; D is uncertain. The CDR3 totals 13 residues. Germline V gives CDR1 LGHDT, CDR2 YNNKEL (reference sequence). Trimming stripped 1 base from V and 5 bases from J, with 7 bases between. The CDR3 reads CASSQGGGDTQYF. CDR3 DNA: TGTGCCAGCAGCCAAGGAGGCGGAGATACGCAGTATTTT.

The V and J genes are TRBV29-1 and TRBJ2-7, with D perhaps matching TRBD1 (6 bases). The length of the CDR3 is 13 residues. Trimming cost V 3 bases and J 5 bases, with 14 bases left between them. The germline V gene has CDR1 SQVTM and CDR2 ANQGSEA. CDR3 region: CSVDGQGNHEQYF. Written as DNA, the CDR3 is TGCAGCGTTGATGGGCAGGGGAACCACGAGCAGTACTTC.

This clone was recorded once. The chain recombines TRBV20-1 with TRBJ1-2; weak D call: TRBD1 (5 bases). The length of the CDR3 is 11 residues. Deletions cut 5 bases from V and 7 bases from J, with 11 bases between. Germline assignment: CDR1 DFQATT and CDR2 SNEGSKA (reference sequence). This chain's CDR3 is CSAPREGGYTF. The CDR3 coding sequence is TGCAGTGCTCCCAGGGAGGGTGGCTACACCTTC.

Regarding this clone: The junction departs from the called germline gene at one end, perhaps through a read error. This chain connects TRBV7-7 to TRBJ2-3; 9 positions agree with TRBD2. This CDR3 has 13 amino acids. CDR1 and CDR2 from the germline V gene are SSHAT and FNYEAQ (reference sequence). In DNA form, the CDR3 reads TGTGCTAGCAGCTTCACTAGCGGGGATACGCAGTATTTT. This codes for CASSFTSGDTQYF.